This T cell receptor beta chain was obtained from a study of HIV-infected patients and healthy controls. Deletions cut 0 bases from V and 2 bases from J, with 9 bases between. Per the germline V gene, CDR1 is SGHNT and CDR2 is YYREEE (reference sequence). The CDR3 has 14 amino acids. This clonotype came up many times. The repertoire came from unfractionated whole blood and reflected all unsorted peripheral T cells. Reverse transcription used 450 to 550 ng RNA and constant-region primers for alpha and beta. Using multiplexing indices, alpha and beta chain libraries were generated apart by chain-specific third strand synthesis. TCRdb itself ran the 5' RACE reads through MiXCR, one entry per CDR3 protein. The sample yields about 9,600 distinct CDR3 sequences, roughly 7% seen once.

The material sequenced was blood, taken before antiretroviral therapy. The receptor was isolated from an adult with HIV infection. V and J are TRBV5-4 and TRBJ2-7; no clear D. The CDR3 protein is CASSLDGTTYEQYF. CDR3 DNA: TGTGCCAGCAGCTTGGATGGTACAACCTACGAGCAGTACTTC.